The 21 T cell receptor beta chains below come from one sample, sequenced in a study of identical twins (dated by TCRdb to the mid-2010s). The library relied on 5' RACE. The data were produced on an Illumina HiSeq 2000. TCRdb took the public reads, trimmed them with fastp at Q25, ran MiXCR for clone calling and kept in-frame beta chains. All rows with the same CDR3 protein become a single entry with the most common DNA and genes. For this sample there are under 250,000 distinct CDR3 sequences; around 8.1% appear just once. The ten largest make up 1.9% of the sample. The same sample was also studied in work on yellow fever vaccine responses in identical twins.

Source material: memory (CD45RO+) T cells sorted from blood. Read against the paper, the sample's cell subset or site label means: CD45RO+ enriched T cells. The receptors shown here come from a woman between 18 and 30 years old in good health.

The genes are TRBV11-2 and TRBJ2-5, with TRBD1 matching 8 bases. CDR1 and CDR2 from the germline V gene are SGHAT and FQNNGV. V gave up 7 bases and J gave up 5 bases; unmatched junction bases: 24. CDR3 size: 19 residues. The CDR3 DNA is TGTGCCAGCACGTGGGTCAAGGACAGGGCCCCGACTAGACGGGAGACCCAGTACTTC. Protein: CASTWVKDRAPTRRETQYF.

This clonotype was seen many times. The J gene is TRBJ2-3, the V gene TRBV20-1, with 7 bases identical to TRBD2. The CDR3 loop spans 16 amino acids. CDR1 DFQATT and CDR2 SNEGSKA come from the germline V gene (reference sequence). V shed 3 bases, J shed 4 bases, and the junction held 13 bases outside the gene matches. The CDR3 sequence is CSASTGAGTNADTQYF. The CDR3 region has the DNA TGCAGTGCTAGCACCGGGGCAGGGACTAACGCAGATACGCAGTATTTT.

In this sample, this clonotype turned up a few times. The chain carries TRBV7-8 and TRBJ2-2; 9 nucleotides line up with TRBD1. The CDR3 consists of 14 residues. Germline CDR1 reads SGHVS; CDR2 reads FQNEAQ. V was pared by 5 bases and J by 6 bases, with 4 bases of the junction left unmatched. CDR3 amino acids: CASSLGQGPGELFF. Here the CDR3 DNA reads TGTGCCAGCAGCCTCGGACAGGGGCCCGGGGAGCTGTTTTTT. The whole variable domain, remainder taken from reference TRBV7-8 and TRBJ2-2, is GAGVSQSPRYKVAKRGQDVALRCDPISGHVSLFWYQQALGQGPEFLTYFQNEAQLDKSGLPSDRFFAERPEGSVSTLKIQRTQQEDSAVYLCASSLGQGPGELFFGEGSRLTVL.

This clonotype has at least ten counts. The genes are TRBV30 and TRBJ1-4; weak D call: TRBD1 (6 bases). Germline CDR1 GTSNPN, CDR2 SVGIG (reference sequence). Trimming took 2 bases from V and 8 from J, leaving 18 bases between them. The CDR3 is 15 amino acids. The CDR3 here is CAWSSWGRGEEKLFF. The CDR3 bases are TGTGCCTGGAGTTCCTGGGGCAGGGGTGAAGAAAAACTGTTTTTT. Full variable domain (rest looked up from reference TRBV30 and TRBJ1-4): SQTIHQWPATLVQPVGSPLSLECTVEGTSNPNLYWYRQAAGRGLQLLFYSVGIGQISSEVPQNLSASRPQDRQFILSSKKLLLSDSGFYLCAWSSWGRGEEKLFFGSGTQLSVL.

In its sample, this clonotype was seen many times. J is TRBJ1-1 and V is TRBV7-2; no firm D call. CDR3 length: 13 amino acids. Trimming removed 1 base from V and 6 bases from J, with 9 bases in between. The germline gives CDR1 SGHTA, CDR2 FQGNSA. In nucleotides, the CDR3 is TGTGCCAGCAGCTTAGAATCGTTGGCTGAAGCTTTCTTT. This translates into CASSLESLAEAFF.

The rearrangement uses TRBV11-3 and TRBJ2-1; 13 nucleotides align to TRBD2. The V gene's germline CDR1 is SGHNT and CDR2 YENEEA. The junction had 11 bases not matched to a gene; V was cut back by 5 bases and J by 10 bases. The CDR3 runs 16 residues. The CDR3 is CASSPGLAGDRYEQFF. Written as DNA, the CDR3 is TGTGCCAGCAGCCCAGGACTAGCGGGAGATCGCTACGAGCAGTTCTTC. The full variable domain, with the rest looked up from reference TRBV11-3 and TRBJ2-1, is EAGVVQSPRYKIIEKKQPVAFWCNPISGHNTLYWYLQNLGQGPELLIRYENEEAVDDSQLPKDRFSAERLKGVDSTLKIQPAELGDSAVYLCASSPGLAGDRYEQFFGPGTRLTVL.

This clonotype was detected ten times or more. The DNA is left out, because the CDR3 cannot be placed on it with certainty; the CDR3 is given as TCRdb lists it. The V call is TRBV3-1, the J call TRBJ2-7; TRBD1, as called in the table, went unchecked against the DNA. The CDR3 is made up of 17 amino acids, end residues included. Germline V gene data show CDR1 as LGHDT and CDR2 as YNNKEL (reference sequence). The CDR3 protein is CASSQVGGGTGRKGKYF.

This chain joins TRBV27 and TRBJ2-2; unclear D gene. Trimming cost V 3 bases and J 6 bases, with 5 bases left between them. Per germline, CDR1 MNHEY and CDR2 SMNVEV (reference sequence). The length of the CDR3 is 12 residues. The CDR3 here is CASSFWPGELFF. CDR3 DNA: TGTGCCAGCAGTTTCTGGCCCGGGGAGCTGTTTTTT.

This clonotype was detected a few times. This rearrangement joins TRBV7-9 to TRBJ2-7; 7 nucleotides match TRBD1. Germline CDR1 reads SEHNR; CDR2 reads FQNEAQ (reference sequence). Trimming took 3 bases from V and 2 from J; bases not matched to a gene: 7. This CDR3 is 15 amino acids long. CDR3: CASSFEGDRAYEQYF. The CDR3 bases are TGTGCCAGCAGCTTTGAAGGGGACAGAGCCTACGAGCAGTACTTC.

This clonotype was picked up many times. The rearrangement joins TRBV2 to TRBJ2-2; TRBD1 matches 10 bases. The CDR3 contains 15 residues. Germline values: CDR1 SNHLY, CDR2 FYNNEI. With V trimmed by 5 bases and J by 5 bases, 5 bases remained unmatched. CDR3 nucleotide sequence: TGTGCCAGCAGTTACGACAGGGGGCAAACCGGGGAGCTGTTTTTT. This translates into CASSYDRGQTGELFF.

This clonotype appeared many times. The CDR3 DNA reads TGCAGTGCTCGCTACAGGGGGCTCGAGCAGTACTTC. Amino acid sequence: CSARYRGLEQYF. The chain uses TRBV20-1 and TRBJ2-7; 9 bases are a match to TRBD1. With 5 bases clipped from V and 6 bases from J, the junction kept 5 bases outside the gene matches. Germline loops: CDR1 DFQATT, CDR2 SNEGSKA (reference sequence). This CDR3 has 12 residues.

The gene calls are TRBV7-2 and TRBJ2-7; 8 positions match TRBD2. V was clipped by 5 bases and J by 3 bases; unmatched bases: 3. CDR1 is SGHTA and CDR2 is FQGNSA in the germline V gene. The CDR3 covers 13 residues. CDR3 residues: CASSGSGGYEQYF. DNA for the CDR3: TGTGCCAGCAGCGGAAGCGGGGGCTACGAGCAGTACTTC.

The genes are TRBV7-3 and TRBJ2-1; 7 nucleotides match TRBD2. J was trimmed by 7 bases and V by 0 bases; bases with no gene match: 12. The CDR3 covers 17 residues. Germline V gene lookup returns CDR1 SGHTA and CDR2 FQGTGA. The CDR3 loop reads CASSLTGLAGPENEQFF. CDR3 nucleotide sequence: TGTGCCAGCAGCTTAACTGGGTTAGCGGGCCCTGAAAATGAGCAGTTCTTC.

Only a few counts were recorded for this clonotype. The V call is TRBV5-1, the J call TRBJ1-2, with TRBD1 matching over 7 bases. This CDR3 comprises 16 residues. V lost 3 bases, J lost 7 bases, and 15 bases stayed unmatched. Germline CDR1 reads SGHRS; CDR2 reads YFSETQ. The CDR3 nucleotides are TGCGCCAGCAGCTCCTCGACAGGGACTTTGGGGAGTGGCTACACCTTC. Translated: CASSSSTGTLGSGYTF.

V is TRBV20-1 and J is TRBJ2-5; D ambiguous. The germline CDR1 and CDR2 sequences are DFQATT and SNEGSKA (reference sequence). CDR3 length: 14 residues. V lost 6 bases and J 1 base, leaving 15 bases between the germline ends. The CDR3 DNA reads TGCAGTGCGCGGACCCGTGTGACCCAAGAGACCCAGTACTTC. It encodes CSARTRVTQETQYF.

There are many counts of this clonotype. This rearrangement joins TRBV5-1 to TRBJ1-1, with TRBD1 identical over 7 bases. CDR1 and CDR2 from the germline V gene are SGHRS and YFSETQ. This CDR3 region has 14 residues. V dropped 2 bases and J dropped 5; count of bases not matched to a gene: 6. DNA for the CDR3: TGCGCCAGCAGCTTAGGGGGCTCAGTAACTGAAGCTTTCTTT. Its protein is CASSLGGSVTEAFF.

The CDR3 nucleotides read TGTGCCTGGAGTGTAAAATCTCTTGAGACCCAGTACTTC. It specifies CAWSVKSLETQYF. The chain is built from TRBV30 and TRBJ2-5; D remains ambiguous. The CDR3 runs to 13 residues. Trimming took off 0 bases at V and 5 bases at J, with 10 bases between the two ends. In germline, CDR1 is GTSNPN, CDR2 SVGIG (reference sequence).

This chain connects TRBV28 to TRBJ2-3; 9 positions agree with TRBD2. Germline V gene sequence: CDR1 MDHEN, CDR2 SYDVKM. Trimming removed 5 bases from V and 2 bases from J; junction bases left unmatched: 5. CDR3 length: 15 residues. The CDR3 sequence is CASSQTSGVTDTQYF. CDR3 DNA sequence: TGTGCCAGCAGTCAGACTAGCGGTGTCACAGATACGCAGTATTTT.

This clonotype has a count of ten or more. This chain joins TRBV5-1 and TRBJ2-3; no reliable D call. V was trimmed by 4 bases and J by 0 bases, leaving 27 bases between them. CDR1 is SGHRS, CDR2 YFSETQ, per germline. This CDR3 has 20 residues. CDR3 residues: CASSPRRGSSHNPSTDTQYF. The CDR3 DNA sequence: TGCGCCAGCAGCCCGCGGAGAGGCTCGTCCCACAACCCTAGCACAGATACGCAGTATTTT.

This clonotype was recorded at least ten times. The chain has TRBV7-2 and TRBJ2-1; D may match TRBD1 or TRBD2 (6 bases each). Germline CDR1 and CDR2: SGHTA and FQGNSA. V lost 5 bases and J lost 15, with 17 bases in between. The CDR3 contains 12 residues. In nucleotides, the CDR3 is TGTGCCAGCAGCCCGGACAGTCCGGGGGTGTTCTTC. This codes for CASSPDSPGVFF. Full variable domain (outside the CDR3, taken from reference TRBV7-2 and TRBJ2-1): GAGVSQSPSNKVTEKGKDVELRCDPISGHTALYWYRQSLGQGLEFLIYFQGNSAPDKSGLPSDRFSAERTGGSVSTLTIQRTQQEDSAVYLCASSPDSPGVFFGPGTRLTVL.

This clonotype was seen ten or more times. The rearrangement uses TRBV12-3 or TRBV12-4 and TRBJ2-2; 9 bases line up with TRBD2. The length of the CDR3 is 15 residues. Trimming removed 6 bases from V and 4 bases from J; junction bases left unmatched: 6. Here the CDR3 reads CASSSSGASTGELFF. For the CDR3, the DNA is TGTGCCAGCAGCTCTAGCGGGGCCTCCACCGGGGAGCTGTTTTTT.